The entry below describes one T cell receptor beta chain. Its target is not known. The sample belongs to a study of blood T cells in healthy people across ages. A second PCR of roughly 7 to 11 cycles used a sample-barcoded 5' primer and a J-beta primer mix. All cDNA molecules were each tagged by a template-switch adaptor with 12 random nucleotides. MiXCR, run by TCRdb on the 5' RACE reads, gives a single entry per CDR3 protein. The sample contains over a million distinct CDR3 sequences, 35% to 55% of which appear only once. Overall study results and limits: Estimated diversity that came from one million T cells was considered an underestimate. Shifts in expanded clonotypes may have been confounded by donor CMV status, which was unknown. Conclusively comparing naive with antigen-experienced cells was impossible with unsorted PBMCs.

The CDR3 extends over 16 amino acids. Germline V lookup: CDR1 SGHAT, CDR2 FQDESV (reference sequence). V lost 3 bases, J lost 6 bases, and 8 bases stayed unmatched. The sample comprised blood. The chain links TRBV11-1 to TRBJ1-4, with 9 bases lining up with TRBD1. The receptor comes from a woman in her sixties or seventies in good health. CDR3 coding DNA: TGTGCCAGCAGCTTCGCCGAGGGACAGGGAGATGAAAAACTGTTTTTT. Translation: CASSFAEGQGDEKLFF. The full variable domain, in which reference TRBV11-1 and TRBJ1-4 provide the parts outside the CDR3, is EAEVAQSPRYKITEKSQAVAFWCDPISGHATLYWYRQILGQGPELLVQFQDESVVDDSQLPKDRFSAERLKGVDSTLKIQPAELGDSAMYLCASSFAEGQGDEKLFFGSGTQLSVL.